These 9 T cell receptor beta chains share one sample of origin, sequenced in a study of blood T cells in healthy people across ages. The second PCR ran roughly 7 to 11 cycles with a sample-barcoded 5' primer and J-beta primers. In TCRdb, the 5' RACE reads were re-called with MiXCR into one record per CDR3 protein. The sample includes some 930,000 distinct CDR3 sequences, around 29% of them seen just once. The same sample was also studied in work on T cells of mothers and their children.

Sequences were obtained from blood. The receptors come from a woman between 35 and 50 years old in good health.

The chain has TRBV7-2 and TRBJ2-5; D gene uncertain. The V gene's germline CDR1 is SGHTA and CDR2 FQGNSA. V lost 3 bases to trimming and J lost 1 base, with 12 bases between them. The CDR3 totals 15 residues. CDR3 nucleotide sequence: TGTGCCAGCAGCTTCCCTAGTCTCCTCCAAGAGACCCAGTACTTC. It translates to CASSFPSLLQETQYF.

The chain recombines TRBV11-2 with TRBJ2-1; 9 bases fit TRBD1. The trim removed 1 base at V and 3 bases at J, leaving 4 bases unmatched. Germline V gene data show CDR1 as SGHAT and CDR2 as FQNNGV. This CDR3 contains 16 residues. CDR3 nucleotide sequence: TGTGCCAGCAGCTTAGTCCGGGACAGGGTCTACAATGAGCAGTTCTTC. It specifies CASSLVRDRVYNEQFF. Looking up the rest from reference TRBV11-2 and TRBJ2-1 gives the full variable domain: EAGVAQSPRYKIIEKRQSVAFWCNPISGHATLYWYQQILGQGPKLLIQFQNNGVVDDSQLPKDRFSAERLKGVDSTLKIQPAKLEDSAVYLCASSLVRDRVYNEQFFGPGTRLTVL.

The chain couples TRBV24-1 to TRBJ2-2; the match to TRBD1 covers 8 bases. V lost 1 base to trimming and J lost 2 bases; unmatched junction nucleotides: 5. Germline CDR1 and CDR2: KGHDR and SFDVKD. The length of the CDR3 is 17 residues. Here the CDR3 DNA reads TGTGCCACCAGTGATTTTGGACAGGGTAGAAACACCGGGGAGCTGTTTTTT. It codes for CATSDFGQGRNTGELFF.

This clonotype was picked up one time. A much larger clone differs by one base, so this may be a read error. The CDR3 coding sequence is TGCAGTGCCCCGGAAGAGAGCTCCTACAATGAGCAGTACTTC. Its protein is CSAPEESSYNEQYF. The V and J genes are TRBV20-1 and TRBJ2-1, with D uncertain. Gene TRBJ2-7 matches the end of the DNA better, so the J call may be wrong. Germline V gives CDR1 DFQATT, CDR2 SNEGSKA (reference sequence). The CDR3 totals 14 residues.

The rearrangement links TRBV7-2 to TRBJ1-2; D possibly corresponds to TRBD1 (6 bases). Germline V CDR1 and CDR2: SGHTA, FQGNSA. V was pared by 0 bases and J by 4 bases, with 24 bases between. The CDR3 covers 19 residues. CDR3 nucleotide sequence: TGTGCCAGCAGCTTAGCGTTCATAGGACAGAAAAGGATGGTCTATGGCTACACCTTC. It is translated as CASSLAFIGQKRMVYGYTF.

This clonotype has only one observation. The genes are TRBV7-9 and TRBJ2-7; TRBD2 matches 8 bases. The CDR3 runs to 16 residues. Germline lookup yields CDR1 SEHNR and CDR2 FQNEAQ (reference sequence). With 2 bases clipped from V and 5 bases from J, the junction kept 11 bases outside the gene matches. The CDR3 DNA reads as TGTGCCAGCAGCTTAAAACTTGGAGCGGGAGACGACGAGCAGTACTTC. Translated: CASSLKLGAGDDEQYF. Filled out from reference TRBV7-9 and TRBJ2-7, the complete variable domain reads DTGVSQNPRHKITKRGQNVTFRCDPISEHNRLYWYRQTLGQGPEFLTYFQNEAQLEKSRLLSDRFSAERPKGSFSTLEIQRTEQGDSAMYLCASSLKLGAGDDEQYFGPGTRLTVT.

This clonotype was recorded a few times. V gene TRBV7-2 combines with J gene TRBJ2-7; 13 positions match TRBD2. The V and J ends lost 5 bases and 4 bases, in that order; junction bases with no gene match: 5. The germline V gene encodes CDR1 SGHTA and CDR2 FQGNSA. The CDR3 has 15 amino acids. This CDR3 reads CASSTSGGAFYEQYF. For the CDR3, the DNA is TGTGCCAGCAGCACTAGCGGGGGGGCCTTTTACGAGCAGTACTTC. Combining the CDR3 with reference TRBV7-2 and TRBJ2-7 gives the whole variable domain GAGVSQSPSNKVTEKGKDVELRCDPISGHTALYWYRQSLGQGLEFLIYFQGNSAPDKSGLPSDRFSAERTGGSVSTLTIQRTQQEDSAVYLCASSTSGGAFYEQYFGPGTRLTVT.

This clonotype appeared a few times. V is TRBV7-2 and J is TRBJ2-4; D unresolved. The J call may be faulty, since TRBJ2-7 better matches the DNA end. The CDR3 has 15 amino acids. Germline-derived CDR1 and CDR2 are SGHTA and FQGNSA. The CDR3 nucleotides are TGTGCCAGCAGCCTAGACTGGGCGGCCGCCTACGAGCAGTACTTC. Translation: CASSLDWAAAYEQYF.

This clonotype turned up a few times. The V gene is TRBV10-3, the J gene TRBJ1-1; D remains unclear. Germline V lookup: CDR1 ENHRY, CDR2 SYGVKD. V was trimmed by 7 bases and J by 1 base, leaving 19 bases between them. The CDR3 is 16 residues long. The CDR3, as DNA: TGTGCCATCAAATTAGATCATCTGGGCCGGAACACTGAAGCTTTCTTT. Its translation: CAIKLDHLGRNTEAFF.